This passage covers 5 T cell receptor beta chains from one sample sequenced in a study of blood T cell repertoires in COVID-19. The method was immunoSEQ multiplex PCR; TCRdb's version includes in-frame clones alone and lacks a portion of them. The profile shows fewer than 70,000 clones, 80% to 95% of them singletons. Sequenced sample: peripheral blood. The receptors stem from a woman of 80 years or more with active COVID-19.

The rearrangement uses TRBV28 and TRBJ1-2, with 9 bases matching TRBD1. The V gene end was trimmed by 1 base and the J gene end by 2 bases; junction bases not matched to a gene: 2. The CDR3 totals 15 residues. Germline V CDR1 and CDR2: MDHEN, SYDVKM. In DNA form, the CDR3 reads TGTGCCAGCAGTTTATCAGGGACAGGGAACTATGGCTACACCTTC. Protein product: CASSLSGTGNYGYTF.

The V gene is TRBV4-1, the J gene TRBJ1-2; no clear D. Germline V gene lookup returns CDR1 MGHRA and CDR2 YSYEKL. V shed 1 base and J shed 1 base, with 22 bases lying between them. This CDR3 is 19 amino acids long. This CDR3 reads CASSQADAPGVGHNYGYTF. The CDR3 coding sequence is TGCGCCAGCAGCCAAGCCGACGCCCCCGGGGTAGGCCATAACTATGGCTACACCTTC.

V and J are TRBV19 and TRBJ2-5; 8 positions agree with TRBD1. V lost 9 bases and J lost 3; bases outside the gene matches: 6. This CDR3 has 13 amino acids. The V gene's germline CDR1 is LNHDA and CDR2 SQIVND (reference sequence). Here the CDR3 reads CASSQGAEETQYF. The CDR3 DNA is TGTGCCAGCAGCCAGGGGGCCGAAGAGACCCAGTACTTC.

This chain connects TRBV19 to TRBJ2-4; the D gene is possibly TRBD2 (6 bases). CDR3 size: 13 residues. V lost 1 base and J lost 11, with 12 bases in between. CDR1 and CDR2 from the germline V gene are LNHDA and SQIVND (reference sequence). Here the CDR3 reads CASSIGDWAVQYF. As DNA, the CDR3 is TGTGCCAGTAGTATAGGGGACTGGGCGGTTCAGTACTTC.

The chain has TRBV4-1 and TRBJ2-5; 11 nucleotides agree with TRBD2. Germline values: CDR1 MGHRA, CDR2 YSYEKL. J lost 5 bases, V lost 1 base, and 12 bases had no gene match. There are 18 residues in the CDR3. CDR3 nucleotide sequence: TGCGCCAGCAGCCAAGGTCTTTATACTAGCGGGAGAAAGGAGACCCAGTACTTC. Translating it yields CASSQGLYTSGRKETQYF.